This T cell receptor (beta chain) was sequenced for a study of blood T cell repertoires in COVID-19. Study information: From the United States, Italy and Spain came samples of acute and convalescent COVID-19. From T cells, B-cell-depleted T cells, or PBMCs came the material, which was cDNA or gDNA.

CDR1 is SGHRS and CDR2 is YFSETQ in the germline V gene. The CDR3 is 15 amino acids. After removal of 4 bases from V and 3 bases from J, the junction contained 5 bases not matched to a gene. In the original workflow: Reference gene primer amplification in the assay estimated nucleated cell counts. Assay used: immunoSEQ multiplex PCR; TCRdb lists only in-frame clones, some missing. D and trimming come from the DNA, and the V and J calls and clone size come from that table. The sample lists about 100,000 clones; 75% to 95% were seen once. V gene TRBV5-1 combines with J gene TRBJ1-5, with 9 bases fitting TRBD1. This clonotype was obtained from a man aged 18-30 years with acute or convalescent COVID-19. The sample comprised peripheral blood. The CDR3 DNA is TGCGCCAGCAGCGTGGGACAGGGAACCAATCAGCCCCAGCATTTT. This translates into CASSVGQGTNQPQHF. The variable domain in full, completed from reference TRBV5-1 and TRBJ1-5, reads KAGVTQTPRYLIKTRGQQVTLSCSPISGHRSVSWYQQTPGQGLQFLFEYFSETQRNKGNFPGRFSGRQFSNSRSEMNVSTLELGDSALYLCASSVGQGTNQPQHFGDGTRLSIL.